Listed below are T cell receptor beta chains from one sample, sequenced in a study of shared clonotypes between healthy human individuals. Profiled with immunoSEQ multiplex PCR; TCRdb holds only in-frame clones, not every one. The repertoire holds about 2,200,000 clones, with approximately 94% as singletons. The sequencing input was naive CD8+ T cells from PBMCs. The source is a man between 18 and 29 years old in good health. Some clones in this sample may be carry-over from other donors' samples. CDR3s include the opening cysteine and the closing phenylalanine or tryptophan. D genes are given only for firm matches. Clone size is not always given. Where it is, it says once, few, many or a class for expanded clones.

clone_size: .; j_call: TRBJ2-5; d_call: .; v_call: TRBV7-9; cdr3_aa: CASSPKPLPTGTQETQYF; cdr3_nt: TGTGCCAGCAGCCCAAAACCTCTCCCCACGGGCACCCAAGAGACCCAGTACTTC
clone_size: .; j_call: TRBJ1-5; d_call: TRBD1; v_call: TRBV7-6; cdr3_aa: CASSARQGLDQPQHF; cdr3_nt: TGTGCCAGCAGCGCCCGACAGGGTCTGGATCAGCCCCAGCATTTT
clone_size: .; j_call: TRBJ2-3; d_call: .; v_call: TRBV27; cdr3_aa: CASRGVYGTDTQYF; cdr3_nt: TGTGCCAGCAGAGGGGTATATGGCACAGATACGCAGTATTTT
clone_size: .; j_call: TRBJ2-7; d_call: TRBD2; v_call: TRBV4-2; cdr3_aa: CASSSLPWGSGNSYEQYF; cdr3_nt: TGTGCCAGCAGCTCTCTCCCATGGGGTAGCGGGAACTCCTACGAGCAGTACTTC
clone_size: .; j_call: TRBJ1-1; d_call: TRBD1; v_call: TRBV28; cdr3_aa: CASSYGTGDDTEAFF; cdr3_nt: TGTGCCAGCAGTTACGGGACAGGGGATGACACTGAAGCTTTCTTT
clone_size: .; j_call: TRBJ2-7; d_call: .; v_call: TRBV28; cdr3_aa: CASSPPLGPEADSYEQYF; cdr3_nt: TGTGCCAGCAGCCCACCGCTGGGACCTGAAGCGGACTCCTACGAGCAGTACTTC
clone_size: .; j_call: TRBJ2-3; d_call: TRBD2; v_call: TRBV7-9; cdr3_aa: CASTGTSGSEFTDTQYF; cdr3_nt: TGTGCCAGCACCGGGACTAGCGGGAGCGAATTCACAGATACGCAGTATTTT
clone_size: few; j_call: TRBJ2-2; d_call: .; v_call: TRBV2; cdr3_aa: CASSTDRNTGELFF; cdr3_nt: TGTGCCAGCAGTACCGACAGAAACACCGGGGAGCTGTTTTTT
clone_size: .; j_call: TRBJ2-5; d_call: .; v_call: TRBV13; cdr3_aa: CASSLHPNLYQYF; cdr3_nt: TGTGCCAGCAGCTTGCACCCCAACCTATATCAGTACTTC
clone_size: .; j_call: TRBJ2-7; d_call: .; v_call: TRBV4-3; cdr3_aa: CASSQEGASSAYEQYF; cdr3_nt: TGCGCCAGCAGCCAAGAGGGGGCATCGAGTGCCTACGAGCAGTACTTC
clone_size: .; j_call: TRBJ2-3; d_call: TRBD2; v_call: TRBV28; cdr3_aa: CASRTSGRTTDTQYF; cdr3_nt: TGTGCCAGCAGGACAAGCGGGAGAACCACAGATACGCAGTATTTT
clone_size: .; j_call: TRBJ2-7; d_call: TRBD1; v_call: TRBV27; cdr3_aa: CASSLSGTGFYEQYF; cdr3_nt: TGTGCCAGCAGTTTATCCGGGACAGGCTTCTACGAGCAGTACTTC
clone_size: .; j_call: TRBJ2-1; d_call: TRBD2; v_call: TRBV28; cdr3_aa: CASSLWGLAGYNEQFF; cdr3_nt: TGTGCCAGCAGTTTATGGGGACTAGCGGGGTACAATGAGCAGTTCTTC
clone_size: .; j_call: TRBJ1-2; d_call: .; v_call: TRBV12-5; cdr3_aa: CASGSDRSYGYTF; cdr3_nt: TGTGCTAGTGGTTCCGACAGGAGCTATGGCTACACCTTC
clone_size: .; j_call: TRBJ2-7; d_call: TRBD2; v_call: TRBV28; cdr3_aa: CASSSTSGSYEQYF; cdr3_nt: TGTGCCAGCAGTTCGACTAGCGGGAGTTACGAGCAGTACTTC
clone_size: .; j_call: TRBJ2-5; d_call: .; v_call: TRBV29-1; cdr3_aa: CSASGVLTKKETQYF; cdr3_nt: TGCAGCGCGAGTGGCGTTTTAACTAAGAAAGAGACCCAGTACTTC
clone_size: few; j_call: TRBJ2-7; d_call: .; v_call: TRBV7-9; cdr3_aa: CASSLNYEQYF; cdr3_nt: TGTGCCAGCAGCCTAAACTACGAGCAGTACTTC